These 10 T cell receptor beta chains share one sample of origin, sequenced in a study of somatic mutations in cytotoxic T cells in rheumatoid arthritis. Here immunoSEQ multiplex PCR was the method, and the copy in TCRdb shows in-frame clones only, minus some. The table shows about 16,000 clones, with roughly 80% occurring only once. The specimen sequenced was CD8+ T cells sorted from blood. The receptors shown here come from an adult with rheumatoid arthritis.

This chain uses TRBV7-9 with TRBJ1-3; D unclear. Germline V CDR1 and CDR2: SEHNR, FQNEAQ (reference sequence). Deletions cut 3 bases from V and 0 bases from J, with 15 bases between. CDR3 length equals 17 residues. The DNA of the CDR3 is TGTGCCAGCAGCTTTACACGGGCTATAAGCTCTGGAAACACCATATATTTT. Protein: CASSFTRAISSGNTIYF.

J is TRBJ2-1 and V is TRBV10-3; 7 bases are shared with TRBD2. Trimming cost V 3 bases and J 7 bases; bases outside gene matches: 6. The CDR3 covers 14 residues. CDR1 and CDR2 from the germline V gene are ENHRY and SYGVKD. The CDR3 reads CAISERDYYNEQFF. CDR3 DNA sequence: TGTGCCATCAGTGAACGGGACTACTATAATGAGCAGTTCTTC.

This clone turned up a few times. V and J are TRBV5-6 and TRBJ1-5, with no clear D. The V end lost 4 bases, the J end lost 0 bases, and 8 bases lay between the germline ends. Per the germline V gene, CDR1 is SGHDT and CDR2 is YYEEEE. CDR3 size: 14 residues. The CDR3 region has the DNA TGTGCCAGCAGCCCCGGCTATAGCAATCAGCCCCAGCATTTT. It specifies CASSPGYSNQPQHF.

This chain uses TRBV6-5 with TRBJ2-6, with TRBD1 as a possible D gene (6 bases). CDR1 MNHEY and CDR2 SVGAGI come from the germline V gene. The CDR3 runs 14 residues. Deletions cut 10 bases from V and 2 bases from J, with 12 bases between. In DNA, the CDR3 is TGTGCCACGCTGGGGGCGGCTGGGGCCAACGTCCTGACTTTC. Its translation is CATLGAAGANVLTF.

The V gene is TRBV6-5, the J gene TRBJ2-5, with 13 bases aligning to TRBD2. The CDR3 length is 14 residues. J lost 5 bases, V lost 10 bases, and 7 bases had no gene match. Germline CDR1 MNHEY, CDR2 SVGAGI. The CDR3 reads CATSTGLAGETQYF. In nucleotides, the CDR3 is TGTGCCACCTCGACGGGACTAGCGGGGGAGACCCAGTACTTC.

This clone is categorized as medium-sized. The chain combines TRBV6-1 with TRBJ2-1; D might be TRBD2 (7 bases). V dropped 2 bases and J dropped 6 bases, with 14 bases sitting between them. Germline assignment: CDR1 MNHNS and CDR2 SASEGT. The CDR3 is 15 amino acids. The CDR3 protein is CASSEQAGASNEQFF. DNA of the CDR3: TGTGCCAGCAGTGAACAGGCGGGGGCTTCCAATGAGCAGTTCTTC.

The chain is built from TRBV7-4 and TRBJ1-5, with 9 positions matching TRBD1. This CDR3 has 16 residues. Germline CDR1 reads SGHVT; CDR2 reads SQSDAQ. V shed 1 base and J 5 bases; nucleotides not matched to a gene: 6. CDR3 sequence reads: CASSLGWDRADQPQHF. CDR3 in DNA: TGTGCCAGCAGCTTAGGGTGGGACAGGGCCGATCAGCCCCAGCATTTT.

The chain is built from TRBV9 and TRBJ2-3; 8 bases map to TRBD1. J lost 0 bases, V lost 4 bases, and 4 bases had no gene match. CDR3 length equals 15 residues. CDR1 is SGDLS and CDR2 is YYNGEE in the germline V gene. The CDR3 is CASSPQGGSTDTQYF. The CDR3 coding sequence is TGTGCCAGCAGCCCACAGGGGGGAAGCACAGATACGCAGTATTTT. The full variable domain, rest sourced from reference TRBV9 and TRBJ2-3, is DSGVTQTPKHLITATGQRVTLRCSPRSGDLSVYWYQQSLDQGLQFLIQYYNGEERAKGNILERFSAQQFPDLHSELNLSSLELGDSALYFCASSPQGGSTDTQYFGPGTRLTVL.

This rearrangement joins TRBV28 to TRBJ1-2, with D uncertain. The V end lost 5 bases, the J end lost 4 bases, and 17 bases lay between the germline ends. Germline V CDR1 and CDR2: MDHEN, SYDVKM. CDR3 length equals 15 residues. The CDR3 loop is CASSSRANYLYGYTF. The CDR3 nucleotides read TGTGCCAGCAGTAGTAGGGCCAACTACCTCTATGGCTACACCTTC.

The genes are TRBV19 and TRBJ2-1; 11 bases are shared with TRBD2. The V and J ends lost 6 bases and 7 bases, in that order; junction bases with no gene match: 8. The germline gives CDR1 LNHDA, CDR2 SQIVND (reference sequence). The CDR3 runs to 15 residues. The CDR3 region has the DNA TGTGCCAGTAGCCAGACTAGCGGGGCCCTGAATGAGCAGTTCTTC. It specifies CASSQTSGALNEQFF.